This T cell receptor (beta chain) was found in a study of Graves' ophthalmopathy and Graves' hyperthyroidism. Points from the study as a whole: Most thyroid clonotypes with frequency above 0.001 were detected in blood too.

Scientists amplified the TCR beta CDR3 regions from RNA transcripts. RT-PCR in the first round used HTBI primers; a second-round multiplex PCR followed. TCRdb re-analysed the multiplex PCR reads in MiXCR, keeping a single row per CDR3 protein. The top ten hold 44% of the sample, which has 740,000 or so distinct CDR3 sequences, 35% to 50% seen once. Each donor who had ophthalmopathy showed moderate-to-severe activity, a CAS of ≥3, a NOSPECS of ≥4, and a duration under 3 months. Certain patients, namely those with other autoimmune diseases, uncontrolled infections, pregnancy or lactation, were excluded. About this clonotype: The antigen is undetermined. A far larger clone differs by one base, so this is likely a read error.

Germline-derived CDR1 and CDR2 are SNHLY and FYNNEI. There are 12 residues in the CDR3. This receptor was taken from an adult man with Graves' ophthalmopathy. The sample consisted of peripheral blood. The V gene is TRBV2, the J gene TRBJ2-7; D gene unclear. The CDR3 sequence is CASSPVSYEQHF. The DNA for the CDR3 is TGTGCCAGCAGTCCCGTTTCCTACGAGCAGCACTTC.